This T cell receptor beta chain was sequenced for a study of T cells after somatic rescue of genetic block. The CDR3 is 14 amino acids. Losses at the gene ends were 5 bases for V and 4 bases for J; bases not matched to a gene: 7. CDR1 and CDR2 (germline): MNHEY, SMNVEV (reference sequence). TCRdb's copy holds only in-frame clones and misses some; the assay was immunoSEQ multiplex PCR. The data contain around 57,000 clones, about 96% of them singletons. V gene TRBV27 combines with J gene TRBJ2-7; 8 positions agree with TRBD1. The sequence came from a child younger than two. Sequenced material: peripheral blood mononuclear cells (PBMCs). CDR3 amino acids: CASSRRDRLYEQYF. The CDR3 nucleotides read TGTGCCAGCAGTCGGCGGGACAGGTTATACGAGCAGTACTTC.